This is a list of T cell receptor beta chains from one sample in a study of T cell repertoires in cytomegalovirus infection. Their recognized antigens are unknown. One entry per CDR3 protein results from TCRdb running MiXCR on the reads. This sample has some 71,000 distinct CDR3 sequences, with 28% found just once. This specimen consisted of CD8+ T cells from cultured PBMCs, obtained from culture after CMV antigen stimulation. The receptors here all came from a human donor in good health (CMV status not recorded). Some clones in this sample may be carry-over from other donors' samples. Each CDR3 is given with its conserved first and last residue.

TRBV7-9	TRBJ1-2	CASSSTTGTYGYTF
TRBV27	TRBJ2-5	CASSRAGQEETQYF
TRBV3-1	TRBJ2-1	CASSQVGAGANYNEQFF
TRBV28	TRBJ1-5	CASSLASPQHF
TRBV14	TRBJ1-2	CASSQDHWRSSGYTF
TRBV2	TRBJ2-3	CASRDQDLAGGPTDTQYF
TRBV7-9	TRBJ2-7	CASSLRTSVSYEQYF
TRBV7-7	TRBJ2-5	CASSLISGPQETQYF
TRBV14	TRBJ2-3	CASSQVGGGSDTQYF
TRBV6-2/TRBV6-3	TRBJ2-4	CASRSAQIVAKNIQYF
TRBV7-9	TRBJ2-5	CATPQGDREETQYF
TRBV2	TRBJ1-1	CASSDVGGVTEAFF
TRBV7-9	TRBJ2-2	CASSFTSGELFF
TRBV6-2/TRBV6-3	TRBJ1-6	CASSPSGTSSSPLHF
TRBV19	TRBJ1-1	CASSIAPAGDLNTEAFF
TRBV7-9	TRBJ2-7	CASSSGPPAYEQYF
TRBV4-3	TRBJ2-1	CASSQDPGLGDNEQFF
TRBV28	TRBJ2-3	CASSLETGLKYNTDTQYF
TRBV12-3/TRBV12-4	TRBJ2-6	CASSLTGTGLSGANVLTF
TRBV10-3	TRBJ2-1	CAISESSGGGAYEQFF
TRBV15	TRBJ2-7	CATSPPGRPEQYF
TRBV28	TRBJ2-3	CASSPGDTDTQYF